The rows below give T cell receptor beta chains drawn from one sample of a study of shared clonotypes between healthy human individuals. Measured with immunoSEQ multiplex PCR; TCRdb has only the in-frame clones, and not every one. The data hold some 1,400,000 clones, with roughly 96% observed a single time. Sequencing was done on a sample of naive CD4+ T cells sorted from blood. Receptors were obtained from a man younger than 40 in good health. The CDR3 runs from the conserved cysteine through the conserved F or W. D genes are given only for firm matches. Clone size is given for some rows only: seen once, a few or many times, or a class if the clone is expanded.

J gene: TRBJ1-2; clone size: .; V gene: TRBV18; D gene: .; CDR3 DNA: TGTGCCAGCTCACCTCTTGCAGGCGGCGTGAACTATGGCTACACCTTC; CDR3 protein: CASSPLAGGVNYGYTF
J gene: TRBJ2-7; clone size: .; V gene: TRBV28; D gene: TRBD1; CDR3 DNA: TGTGCCAGCAGTGCACCCGGGACAGGGAGCCACGAGCAGTACTTC; CDR3 protein: CASSAPGTGSHEQYF
J gene: TRBJ1-5; clone size: .; V gene: TRBV28; D gene: TRBD1; CDR3 DNA: TGTGCCAGCAGTTCTAGGACAGGGGGTCATCAGCCCCAGCATTTT; CDR3 protein: CASSSRTGGHQPQHF
J gene: TRBJ2-7; clone size: .; V gene: TRBV5-1; D gene: .; CDR3 DNA: TGCGCCAGCAGCCCGACCGGCACACCTACCTACGAGCAGTACTTC; CDR3 protein: CASSPTGTPTYEQYF
J gene: TRBJ1-4; clone size: once; V gene: TRBV18; D gene: TRBD1; CDR3 DNA: TGTGCCAGCTCACCCAGGGGGCTCGGTGAAAAACTGTTTTTT; CDR3 protein: CASSPRGLGEKLFF
J gene: TRBJ1-5; clone size: .; V gene: TRBV7-6; D gene: TRBD1; CDR3 DNA: TGTGCCAGCAGCTTAGGGGACAGGTGGGGAGATCAGCCCCAGCATTTT; CDR3 protein: CASSLGDRWGDQPQHF
J gene: TRBJ2-7; clone size: .; V gene: TRBV7-9; D gene: TRBD1; CDR3 DNA: TGTGCCAGCAGTCCCCAGGGACAGGCCTACGAGCAGTACTTC; CDR3 protein: CASSPQGQAYEQYF
J gene: TRBJ2-6; clone size: .; V gene: TRBV29-1; D gene: .; CDR3 DNA: TGCAGCGTTGAAGCCCCGGACTCTGGGGCCAACGTCCTGACTTTC; CDR3 protein: CSVEAPDSGANVLTF
J gene: TRBJ2-4; clone size: .; V gene: TRBV5-6; D gene: TRBD2; CDR3 DNA: TGTGCCAGCAGCTTTCGAGGGACTAGCAAAAACATTCAGTACTTC; CDR3 protein: CASSFRGTSKNIQYF
J gene: TRBJ2-3; clone size: .; V gene: TRBV2; D gene: .; CDR3 DNA: TGTGCCAGCACTTACCCGCAAGATACGCAGTATTTT; CDR3 protein: CASTYPQDTQYF
J gene: TRBJ2-2; clone size: few; V gene: TRBV30; D gene: .; CDR3 DNA: TGTGCCTGGAGTGTCATAGCGGCGAACACCGGGGAGCTGTTTTTT; CDR3 protein: CAWSVIAANTGELFF
J gene: TRBJ2-7; clone size: .; V gene: TRBV4-3; D gene: TRBD2; CDR3 DNA: TGCGCCAGCAGCCAAGTTGGTAGCGGGAGAGGGAACTCCTACGAGCAGTACTTC; CDR3 protein: CASSQVGSGRGNSYEQYF
J gene: TRBJ2-5; clone size: .; V gene: TRBV5-1; D gene: .; CDR3 DNA: TGCGCCAGCAGCAGGGACGGGGAAGGGACCCAGTACTTC; CDR3 protein: CASSRDGEGTQYF
J gene: TRBJ2-2; clone size: .; V gene: TRBV9; D gene: .; CDR3 DNA: TGTGCCAGCAGCGTAGCCCTTACCGGGGAGCTGTTTTTT; CDR3 protein: CASSVALTGELFF
J gene: TRBJ2-7; clone size: once; V gene: TRBV12-2; D gene: .; CDR3 DNA: TGTGCAAGTCGCTTATTTAAGTTCGGACAGAGACGACACTACGAGCAGTACTTC; CDR3 protein: CASRLFKFGQRRHYEQYF
J gene: TRBJ2-3; clone size: .; V gene: TRBV27; D gene: .; CDR3 DNA: TGTGCCAGCAGTTTATGGGGGGCAGGGGGCACAGATACGCAGTATTTT; CDR3 protein: CASSLWGAGGTDTQYF
J gene: TRBJ1-2; clone size: .; V gene: TRBV6-1; D gene: .; CDR3 DNA: TGTGCCAGCAGTGGGGGCTTAGACTATGGCTACACCTTC; CDR3 protein: CASSGGLDYGYTF
J gene: TRBJ1-2; clone size: .; V gene: TRBV6-8; D gene: .; CDR3 DNA: TGTGCCAGCAGTTACTGGACGGGAATTGATGGCTACACCTTC; CDR3 protein: CASSYWTGIDGYTF
J gene: TRBJ1-3; clone size: .; V gene: TRBV7-8; D gene: .; CDR3 DNA: TGTGCCAGCAGCCCACTAGTGGTGGCAGGGGTTCTCTCTGGAAACACCATATATTTT; CDR3 protein: CASSPLVVAGVLSGNTIYF
J gene: TRBJ2-6; clone size: .; V gene: TRBV18; D gene: .; CDR3 DNA: TGTGCCAGCTCACCCAATGCCTGGTCTGGGGCCAACGTCCTGACTTTC; CDR3 protein: CASSPNAWSGANVLTF
J gene: TRBJ2-1; clone size: .; V gene: TRBV10-2; D gene: TRBD2; CDR3 DNA: TGCGCCAGCACCGAACCCAGACTAGCGGCCTACAATGAGCAGTTCTTC; CDR3 protein: CASTEPRLAAYNEQFF
J gene: TRBJ1-5; clone size: .; V gene: TRBV6-1; D gene: TRBD1; CDR3 DNA: TGTGCCAGCAGTGAAGGAGGGGGACAGGGGAAGAAGCCCCAGCATTTT; CDR3 protein: CASSEGGGQGKKPQHF
J gene: TRBJ2-5; clone size: once; V gene: TRBV7-2; D gene: .; CDR3 DNA: TGTGCCAGCAGCTTAAGTCACCAAGAGACCCAGTACTTC; CDR3 protein: CASSLSHQETQYF
J gene: TRBJ1-1; clone size: .; V gene: TRBV11-2; D gene: TRBD1; CDR3 DNA: TGTGCCAGCAGCCATATACAGGGGGCTGCAGCTTTCTTT; CDR3 protein: CASSHIQGAAAFF
J gene: TRBJ2-7; clone size: .; V gene: TRBV6-5; D gene: TRBD2; CDR3 DNA: TGTGCCAGCTCAAATAGCGGGCTAAACTCCTACGAGCAGTACTTC; CDR3 protein: CASSNSGLNSYEQYF
J gene: TRBJ2-5; clone size: .; V gene: TRBV5-1; D gene: .; CDR3 DNA: TGCGCCAGCAGCTTTACCCCCCAAGAGACCCAGTACTTC; CDR3 protein: CASSFTPQETQYF
J gene: TRBJ2-2; clone size: .; V gene: TRBV6-5; D gene: .; CDR3 DNA: TGTGCCAGCAAGAATGGCGTAGGGGTCACCGGGGAGCTGTTTTTT; CDR3 protein: CASKNGVGVTGELFF
J gene: TRBJ2-1; clone size: .; V gene: TRBV9; D gene: .; CDR3 DNA: TGTGCCAGCAGCCCCCTAACTAGTTCCTATGAGCAGTTCTTC; CDR3 protein: CASSPLTSSYEQFF
J gene: TRBJ2-1; clone size: .; V gene: TRBV11-3; D gene: .; CDR3 DNA: TGTGCCAGCAGCTTAGAAGCAGGTCCCCGCTTCTCGCAGTTCTTC; CDR3 protein: CASSLEAGPRFSQFF
J gene: TRBJ1-1; clone size: .; V gene: TRBV19; D gene: TRBD1; CDR3 DNA: TGTGCCACTGAGACAGGGAATGCGAACACTGAAGCTTTCTTT; CDR3 protein: CATETGNANTEAFF
J gene: TRBJ2-2; clone size: .; V gene: TRBV9; D gene: .; CDR3 DNA: TGTGCCAGCAGCGTAGTGGGCGCCCCGTTGGGTTCCGGGGAGCTGTTTTTT; CDR3 protein: CASSVVGAPLGSGELFF
J gene: TRBJ2-1; clone size: once; V gene: TRBV4-1; D gene: TRBD2; CDR3 DNA: TGCGCCAGCAGCCCATTAGTTGGAGGACTAGCGGGAGTTCCGACAAAGTATAAGCAGTTCTTC; CDR3 protein: CASSPLVGGLAGVPTKYKQFF